This T cell receptor (beta chain) was sequenced during a study of blood T cells in healthy people across ages. Only a few counts were recorded for this clonotype. Its antigen is unknown. Study-wide results and limits: There was no known CMV status for donors, so expanded clonotype changes were possibly confounded. While age rose, TCR beta diversity per million T cells dropped in a roughly linear way.

Drawing of peripheral blood yielded 8.5 to 10 milliliters from each donor. With each sample, at least 5.5 micrograms of total RNA were extracted. Through a sample-barcoded 5' primer and a J-beta primer mix, a second PCR was run for 7 to 11 cycles. Using its own MiXCR run on the 5' RACE reads, TCRdb lists one record per CDR3 protein. The profile shows fewer than 700,000 distinct CDR3 sequences, roughly 41% of them singletons. Trimming took 2 bases from V and 3 from J; bases not matched to a gene: 10. This CDR3 is built from 16 residues. Per germline, CDR1 MGHRA and CDR2 YSYEKL. The chain joins TRBV4-1 to TRBJ2-7; 7 nucleotides align to TRBD1. Sequencing was carried out using blood. This TCR derives from an elderly man in good health. The CDR3 sequence is CASSQNNWDSRYEQYF. The CDR3 bases are TGCGCCAGCAGCCAAAACAACTGGGACAGCCGCTACGAGCAGTACTTC.